A single sample gave rise to the 5 T cell receptor beta chains below, sequenced in a study of PD-1 blockade in mismatch repair-deficient tumors. Measured with immunoSEQ multiplex PCR; TCRdb has only the in-frame clones, and not every one. The table shows over 30,000 clones, with 80% occurring only once. The sample in question was PBMCs, obtained less than 7 weeks after starting pembrolizumab. The receptor set was obtained from an adult with mismatch repair-deficient cancer.

This rearrangement joins TRBV6-1 to TRBJ1-1; TRBD1 matches at 7 bases. V lost 3 bases and J lost 1; bases outside the gene matches: 2. Germline V lookup: CDR1 MNHNS, CDR2 SASEGT. This CDR3 has 14 amino acids. The chain's CDR3 is CASSDHRGNTEAFF. CDR3 coding DNA: TGTGCCAGCAGTGATCACAGGGGGAACACTGAAGCTTTCTTT.

The rearrangement joins TRBV19 to TRBJ1-6; 7 bases agree with TRBD1. V lost 0 bases to trimming and J lost 3 bases; unmatched junction nucleotides: 8. Looked up from germline, CDR1 is LNHDA and CDR2 is SQIVND (reference sequence). The CDR3 loop spans 18 amino acids. The CDR3 DNA follows: TGTGCCAGTAGTATAGATGGGTACAGGGGCGGCTATAATTCACCCCTCCACTTT. This sequence encodes CASSIDGYRGGYNSPLHF.

This clone was seen only once. The chain is built from TRBV2 and TRBJ2-1, with no clear D. This CDR3 comprises 14 residues. From germline, CDR1 is SNHLY and CDR2 FYNNEI. V dropped 6 bases and J dropped 7 bases, with 16 bases sitting between them. The CDR3 DNA reads as TGTGCCAGCAGCAGCAGCGACTTCTGGAATGAGCAGTTCTTC. The encoded protein is CASSSSDFWNEQFF. Drawing the rest from reference TRBV2 and TRBJ2-1, the complete variable domain is EPEVTQTPSHQVTQMGQEVILRCVPISNHLYFYWYRQILGQKVEFLVSFYNNEISEKSEIFDDQFSVERPDGSNFTLKIRSTKLEDSAMYFCASSSSDFWNEQFFGPGTRLTVL.

The J gene is TRBJ2-4, the V gene TRBV29-1, with D perhaps TRBD2 (7 bases). The germline CDR1 and CDR2 sequences are SQVTM and ANQGSEA. The germline V and J ends were trimmed by 4 bases and 6 bases, with 13 bases remaining between them. This CDR3 is built from 13 residues. The CDR3 DNA reads TGCAGCGTTGCGGGGGGCTTGGGAAACATTCAGTACTTC. Protein product: CSVAGGLGNIQYF.

This sequence joins TRBV6-6 and TRBJ2-7, with 13 bases lining up with TRBD2. The CDR3 contains 15 residues. Germline loops: CDR1 MNHNY, CDR2 SVGAGI (reference sequence). The J segment lost 6 bases and the V segment lost 5 bases, leaving 7 bases of the junction unmatched. The CDR3 region is CASSAGLAGAREQYF. The DNA for the CDR3 is TGTGCCAGCAGTGCTGGACTAGCGGGAGCGCGCGAGCAGTACTTC.